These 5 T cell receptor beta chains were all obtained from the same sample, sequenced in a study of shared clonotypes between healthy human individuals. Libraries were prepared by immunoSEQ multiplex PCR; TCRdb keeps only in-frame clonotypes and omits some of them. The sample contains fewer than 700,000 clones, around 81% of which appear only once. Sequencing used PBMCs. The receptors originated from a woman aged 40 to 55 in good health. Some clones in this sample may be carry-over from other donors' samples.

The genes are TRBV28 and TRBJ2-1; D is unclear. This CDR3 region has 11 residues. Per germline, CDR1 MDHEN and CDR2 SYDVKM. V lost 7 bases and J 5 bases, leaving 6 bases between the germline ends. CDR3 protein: CASTKNNEQFF. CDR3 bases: TGTGCCAGCACGAAAAACAATGAGCAGTTCTTC.

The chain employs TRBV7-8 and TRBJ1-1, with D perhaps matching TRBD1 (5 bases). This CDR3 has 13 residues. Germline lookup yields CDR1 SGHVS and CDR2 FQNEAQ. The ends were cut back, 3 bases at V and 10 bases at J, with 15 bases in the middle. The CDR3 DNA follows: TGTGCCAGCAGCTTTGACCCGGCGGGGGGAGCTTTCTTT. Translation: CASSFDPAGGAFF.

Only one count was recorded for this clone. CDR3 bases: TGTGCCAGCAGTGACCGACTAGCGGCCTACAATGAGCAGTTCTTC. Translating gives CASSDRLAAYNEQFF. The V call is TRBV6-1, the J call TRBJ2-1; 9 bases agree with TRBD2. The CDR3 sequence is 15 residues long. In germline, CDR1 is MNHNS, CDR2 SASEGT. V shed 3 bases and J 2 bases; nucleotides not matched to a gene: 2.

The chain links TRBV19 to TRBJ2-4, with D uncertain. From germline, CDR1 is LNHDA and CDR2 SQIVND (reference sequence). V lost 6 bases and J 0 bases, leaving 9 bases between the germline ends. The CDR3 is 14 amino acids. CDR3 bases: TGTGCCAGTAGAAATCCTCTAGCCAAAAACATTCAGTACTTC. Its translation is CASRNPLAKNIQYF.

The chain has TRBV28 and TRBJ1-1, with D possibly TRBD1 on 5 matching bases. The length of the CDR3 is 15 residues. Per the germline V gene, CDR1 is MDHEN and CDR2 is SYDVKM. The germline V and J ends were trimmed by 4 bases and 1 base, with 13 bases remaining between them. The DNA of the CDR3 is TGTGCCAGCAGTTCTCCCCGAGGGGAGAACACTGAAGCTTTCTTT. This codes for CASSSPRGENTEAFF. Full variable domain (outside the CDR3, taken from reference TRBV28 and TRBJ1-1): DVKVTQSSRYLVKRTGEKVFLECVQDMDHENMFWYRQDPGLGLRLIYFSYDVKMKEKGDIPEGYSVSREKKERFSLILESASTNQTSMYLCASSSPRGENTEAFFGQGTRLTVV.